What follows is one T cell receptor beta chain and its context. The CDR3 contains 14 residues. This sample is drawn from a study of blood T cell repertoires in COVID-19. About the research overall: Spain, Italy and the United States supplied samples that represented acute and convalescent COVID-19. From T cells, B-cell-depleted T cells, or PBMCs came the material, which was cDNA or gDNA.

Authors' methods: Scientists estimated how many nucleated cells there were by amplifying reference gene primers. TCRdb's copy holds only in-frame clones and misses some; the assay was immunoSEQ multiplex PCR. V, J and clone size reflect that table, while D and trimming were determined from the DNA. The sample records roughly 250,000 clones, nearly 90% being singletons. The source of this sequence is a woman aged 40-49 years who had recovered from COVID-19. The source material was peripheral blood. The gene calls are TRBV21-1 and TRBJ1-6; the table assigns TRBD1, which was not confirmed against the DNA. TRBV21-1 is a documented pseudogene. The CDR3 sequence: CASRPLPAGPPLHF. DNA for the CDR3: TGTGCCAGCAGGCCCCTACCTGCAGGGCCACCCCTCCACTTT.